One T cell receptor (beta chain) is described in this entry. Assay used: immunoSEQ multiplex PCR; TCRdb lists only in-frame clones, some missing. The sample holds about 2.2 million clones, 90% to 95% seen once. This CDR3 has 18 residues. The junction had 12 bases not matched to a gene; V was cut back by 5 bases and J by 2 bases. CDR1 and CDR2 from the germline V gene are SEHNR and FQNEAQ (reference sequence). The naive CD8 fraction comprised CD45RO-negative cells positively selected for CCR7 and excluded terminally differentiated effector memory CD45RA+ cells. This sample is drawn from a study of shared clonotypes between healthy human individuals.

The TCR comes from a man aged 18 to 29 in good health. Some clones in this sample may be carry-over from other donors' samples. Sequencing was carried out using naive CD8+ T cells from PBMCs. V and J are TRBV7-9 and TRBJ2-7, with TRBD2 identical over 13 bases. CDR3 in amino acids: CASSPPPQTSGRTYEQYF. In DNA, the CDR3 is TGTGCCAGCAGCCCCCCCCCGCAGACTAGCGGGAGGACCTACGAGCAGTACTTC.